This TCR beta chain was identified in a study of shared clonotypes between healthy human individuals. The data were produced by immunoSEQ multiplex PCR, yet TCRdb's version contains in-frame clones alone and is incomplete. The sample shows about 1 million clones, about 75% of them seen only once. Germline V gene sequence: CDR1 MNHNS, CDR2 SASEGT. The ends were cut back, 3 bases at V and 2 bases at J, with 5 bases in the middle. This CDR3 is built from 13 residues. Healthy HIV-negative adults with no recent acute infections or vaccinations were recruited as donors. The source is a man aged 18 to 30 in good health. The sample taken for sequencing was memory CD4+ T cells sorted from blood. This sample's subset: CD45RA-negative fraction. V usage is TRBV6-1 and J usage is TRBJ1-5; D gene ambiguous. In nucleotides, the CDR3 is TGTGCCAGCAGTGACAGACGCAATCAGCCCCAGCATTTT. Its translation: CASSDRRNQPQHF.